What follows are 13 T cell receptor beta chains derived from one specimen sequenced in a study of blood T cell repertoires in COVID-19. Measured with immunoSEQ multiplex PCR; TCRdb has only the in-frame clones, and not every one. This sample has 250,000 to 300,000 clones; about nine tenths occur once, and the top ten carry about 3%. The source material was peripheral blood. Source of these receptors: a woman aged 25 to 39 with active or convalescent COVID-19.

The gene calls are TRBV5-1 and TRBJ2-3; 15 bases fit TRBD2. In germline, CDR1 is SGHRS, CDR2 YFSETQ. The V gene end was trimmed by 6 bases and the J gene end by 4 bases; junction bases not matched to a gene: 6. The CDR3 is 16 amino acids. Written as DNA, the CDR3 is TGCGCCAGCACCCCGGGACTAGCGGGGGGAGCAGATACGCAGTATTTT. Translated: CASTPGLAGGADTQYF.

The rearrangement uses TRBV18 and TRBJ1-3; D is perhaps TRBD1 (6 bases). This CDR3 has 16 residues. Germline lookup yields CDR1 KGHSH and CDR2 LQKENI. The V end was cut by 4 bases, the J end by 0 bases, with 13 bases between. CDR3 sequence reads: CASSLDRPFSGNTIYF. CDR3 nucleotides: TGTGCCAGCTCACTGGACAGACCCTTCTCTGGAAACACCATATATTTT.

The chain is built from TRBV2 and TRBJ2-5; D may be TRBD2 (6 bases). Trimming stripped 6 bases from V and 5 bases from J, with 10 bases between. Germline V gene lookup returns CDR1 SNHLY and CDR2 FYNNEI. The CDR3 extends over 12 amino acids. DNA of the CDR3: TGTGCCAGCAGACTAGCTGGGGAGACCCAGTACTTC. It codes for CASRLAGETQYF.

The V and J genes are TRBV28 and TRBJ2-3; 10 positions agree with TRBD2. This CDR3 has 15 amino acids. CDR1 is MDHEN and CDR2 is SYDVKM in the germline V gene. V lost 4 bases and J lost 0; bases outside the gene matches: 1. This CDR3 is CASSYSGGSTDTQYF. The CDR3 DNA follows: TGTGCCAGCAGTTATAGCGGGGGGAGCACAGATACGCAGTATTTT.

The rearrangement uses TRBV2 and TRBJ1-5, with TRBD1 as a possible D gene (6 bases). CDR1 and CDR2 from the germline V gene are SNHLY and FYNNEI. Deletions cut 1 base from V and 2 bases from J, with 15 bases between. CDR3 length: 17 amino acids. The CDR3 protein is CASSEGQVGSGNQPQHF. In DNA, the CDR3 is TGTGCCAGCAGTGAAGGACAGGTCGGGTCTGGCAATCAGCCCCAGCATTTT.

The table lists this clone with a count of one. This chain joins TRBV7-2 and TRBJ1-2; 9 bases line up with TRBD1. Trimming took 8 bases from V and 4 from J; bases not matched to a gene: 11. This CDR3 has 15 residues. In germline, CDR1 is SGHTA, CDR2 FQGNSA. CDR3 nucleotide sequence: TGTGCCAGCCCGTCGCGACAGGGGGTTCCCTATGGCTACACCTTC. Its protein is CASPSRQGVPYGYTF.

A word on this clone: The same CDR3 also results from other DNA sequences found in this sample. The V and J genes are TRBV7-2 and TRBJ2-5, with D possibly matching TRBD1 (5 bases). Trimming took 3 bases from V and 5 from J, leaving 10 bases between them. Germline V gene data show CDR1 as SGHTA and CDR2 as FQGNSA. This CDR3 is 13 amino acids long. This CDR3 reads CASSFRRGETQYF. The CDR3, as DNA: TGTGCCAGCAGCTTCCGTAGGGGCGAGACCCAGTACTTC.

V usage is TRBV9 and J usage is TRBJ2-1; D is uncertain. CDR1 is SGDLS and CDR2 is YYNGEE in the germline V gene. The CDR3 totals 13 residues. The V gene lost 0 bases and the J gene lost 12 bases, with 13 bases spanning the gap. Here the CDR3 DNA reads TGTGCCAGCAGCGTAGCTGGAGCAGAGTTGCAGTTCTTC. Its protein is CASSVAGAELQFF.

The genes are TRBV5-4 and TRBJ1-3; no firm D call. The CDR3 runs 16 residues. Germline V CDR1 and CDR2: SGHNT, YYREEE (reference sequence). The V and J ends lost 0 bases and 0 bases respectively, with 10 bases between them. The CDR3 is CASSLAGASSGNTIYF. In nucleotides, the CDR3 is TGTGCCAGCAGCTTGGCAGGTGCCAGCTCTGGAAACACCATATATTTT.

The DNA for the CDR3 is TGCAGCCCAGGGGCTGAGCAGTTCTTC. Residues: CSPGAEQFF. The V and J genes are TRBV20-1 and TRBJ2-1; D is perhaps TRBD1 (6 bases). Germline CDR1 is DFQATT and CDR2 is SNEGSKA (reference sequence). The CDR3 is 9 residues long.

This chain connects TRBV9 to TRBJ1-3, with D perhaps matching TRBD1 (5 bases). V dropped 4 bases and J dropped 6 bases, with 14 bases sitting between them. Germline CDR1 and CDR2: SGDLS and YYNGEE. CDR3 length equals 14 residues. CDR3 protein: CASSPPGGENTIYF. The CDR3 coding sequence is TGTGCCAGCAGCCCCCCCGGGGGGGAAAACACCATATATTTT. Complete variable domain (other parts from reference TRBV9 and TRBJ1-3): DSGVTQTPKHLITATGQRVTLRCSPRSGDLSVYWYQQSLDQGLQFLIQYYNGEERAKGNILERFSAQQFPDLHSELNLSSLELGDSALYFCASSPPGGENTIYFGEGSWLTVV.

This sequence joins TRBV3-1 (or the pseudogene TRBV3-2) and TRBJ1-2; D may be TRBD1 (5 bases). The V gene's germline CDR1 is LGHDT and CDR2 YNNKEL (reference sequence). Trimming cost V 7 bases and J 0 bases, with 18 bases left between them. This CDR3 contains 16 residues. CDR3 nucleotides: TGTGCCAGCACACCCCGGCAAGGGGTCTCTAACTATGGCTACACCTTC. It translates to CASTPRQGVSNYGYTF.

The gene calls are TRBV7-6 and TRBJ2-2, with D possibly being TRBD1 (6 bases). The CDR3 runs to 16 residues. Germline V gene sequence: CDR1 SGHVS, CDR2 FNYEAQ. V shed 3 bases and J shed 4 bases, with 15 bases lying between them. The CDR3 is CASSFLGVDSTGELFF. CDR3 coding DNA: TGTGCCAGCAGCTTTCTGGGGGTGGACAGCACCGGGGAGCTGTTTTTT.